This T cell receptor (beta chain) comes out of a study of CD8 T cells in ankylosing spondylitis. Details on this clonotype: Its matching antigen is unknown.

The CDR3 covers 15 residues. Between the trimmed V and J ends, which lost 0 bases and 0 bases, there was a span of 6 bases. Germline V gene sequence: CDR1 SGHVS, CDR2 FQNEAQ. Points from the study as a whole: One TCR beta motif, made up of seven to nine highly homologous variants, appeared characteristic of ankylosing spondylitis blood. The clones that were linked to disease were reported to be significantly enriched in matched synovial fluid samples from ankylosing spondylitis patients.

TCRdb itself ran the 5' RACE reads through MiXCR, one entry per CDR3 protein. Here the sample spans approximately 400,000 distinct CDR3 sequences, under 20% being singletons. The material sequenced was blood, either unsorted or a sorted T cell fraction (not recorded which). The rearrangement uses TRBV7-8 and TRBJ1-5; D gene unclear. The origin of this receptor is a male donor with ankylosing spondylitis. In DNA, the CDR3 is TGTGCCAGCAGCTTAGCCGAGAGTAGCAATCAGCCCCAGCATTTT. It yields the protein CASSLAESSNQPQHF.